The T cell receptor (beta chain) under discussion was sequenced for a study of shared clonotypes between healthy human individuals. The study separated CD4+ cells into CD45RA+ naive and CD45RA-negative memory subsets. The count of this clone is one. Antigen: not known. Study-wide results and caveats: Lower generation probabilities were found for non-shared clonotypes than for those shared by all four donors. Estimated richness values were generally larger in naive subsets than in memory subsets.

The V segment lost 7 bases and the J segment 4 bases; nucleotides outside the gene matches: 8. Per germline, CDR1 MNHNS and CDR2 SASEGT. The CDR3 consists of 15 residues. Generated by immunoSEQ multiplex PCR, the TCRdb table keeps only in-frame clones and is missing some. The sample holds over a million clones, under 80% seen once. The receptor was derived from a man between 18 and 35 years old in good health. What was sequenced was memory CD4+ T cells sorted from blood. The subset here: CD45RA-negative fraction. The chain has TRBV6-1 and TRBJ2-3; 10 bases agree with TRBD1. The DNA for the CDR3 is TGTGCCAGCATTCCCGCGGGACAGGGGCCAGATACGCAGTATTTT. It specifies CASIPAGQGPDTQYF.